The source of this TCR beta chain is a study of control samples from healthy donors and cancer patients. CDR1 SGHAT and CDR2 FQNNGV come from the germline V gene. The CDR3 spans 15 residues. After removal of 5 bases from V and 6 bases from J, the junction contained 4 bases not matched to a gene. Using immunoSEQ multiplex PCR, the repertoire was profiled, and TCRdb retains in-frame clones only, with some absent. The data contain about 120,000 clones, 85% to 90% of them seen just once; the ten biggest clones take up 1.1%. The rearrangement uses TRBV11-2 and TRBJ2-3, with 14 bases matching TRBD2. This receptor was taken from a woman in her fifties or sixties with colorectal cancer. Sequenced sample: PBMCs. The CDR3 reads CASSVGLAGVDTQYF. The DNA for the CDR3 is TGTGCCAGCAGCGTGGGACTAGCGGGAGTTGATACGCAGTATTTT.